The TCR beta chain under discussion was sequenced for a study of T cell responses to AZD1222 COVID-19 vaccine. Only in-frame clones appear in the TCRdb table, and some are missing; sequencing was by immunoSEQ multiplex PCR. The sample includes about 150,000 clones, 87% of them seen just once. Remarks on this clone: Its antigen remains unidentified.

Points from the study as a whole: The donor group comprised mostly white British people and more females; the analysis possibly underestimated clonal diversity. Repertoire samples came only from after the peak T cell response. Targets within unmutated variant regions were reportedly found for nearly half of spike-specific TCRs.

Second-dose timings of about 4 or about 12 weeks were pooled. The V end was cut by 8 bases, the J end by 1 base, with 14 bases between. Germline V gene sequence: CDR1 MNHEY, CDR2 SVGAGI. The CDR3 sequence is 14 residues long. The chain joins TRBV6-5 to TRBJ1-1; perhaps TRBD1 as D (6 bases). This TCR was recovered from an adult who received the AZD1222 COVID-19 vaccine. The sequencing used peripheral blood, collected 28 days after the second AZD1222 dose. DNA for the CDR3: TGTGCCAGCGGGGTGGGGGCCGCGAACACTGAAGCTTTCTTT. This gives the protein CASGVGAANTEAFF.